Shown below are 21 T cell receptor beta chains from a single sample sequenced in a study of T cell changes during pregnancy in multiple sclerosis. Clones were read by immunoSEQ multiplex PCR, and TCRdb kept only the in-frame ones, dropping some. The sample contains under 130,000 clones, 91% of which appear only once. The sequenced sample was peripheral blood, obtained after pregnancy. These receptors were obtained from a female donor with multiple sclerosis, enrolled in a pregnancy study.

This clone has a single count. The chain links TRBV5-4 to TRBJ2-7, with D tentatively TRBD2 (6 bases). The CDR3 length is 15 residues. The V end lost 2 bases, the J end lost 7 bases, and 19 bases lay between the germline ends. The germline V gene has CDR1 SGHNT and CDR2 YYREEE (reference sequence). The CDR3 nucleotides are TGTGCCAGCAGCTTTGGAGGGGCAGAGGGTAGGGAGCAGTACTTC. This sequence encodes CASSFGGAEGREQYF.

CDR3 residues: CASSPGESNQPQHF. Written as DNA, the CDR3 is TGTGCCAGCTCTCCCGGGGAAAGCAATCAGCCCCAGCATTTT. This chain connects TRBV18 to TRBJ1-5; D gene uncertain. Trimming pared 6 bases from V and 1 base from J, leaving 10 bases between. CDR1 and CDR2 (germline): KGHSH, LQKENI. The CDR3 covers 14 residues.

The chain is built from TRBV4-1 and TRBJ1-4; 9 bases fit TRBD1. The CDR3 is 15 amino acids. Germline loops: CDR1 MGHRA, CDR2 YSYEKL. Trimming removed 8 bases from V and 3 bases from J; junction bases left unmatched: 7. CDR3 sequence: CASGTGFGPNEKLFF. In DNA, the CDR3 is TGCGCCAGCGGGACAGGGTTTGGTCCTAATGAAAAACTGTTTTTT.

The chain uses TRBV5-1 and TRBJ1-1; D gene ambiguous. The CDR3 spans 15 residues. With 0 bases removed from V and 2 bases from J, the gap between germline ends came to 11 bases. The V gene's germline CDR1 is SGHRS and CDR2 YFSETQ. The CDR3, as DNA: TGCGCCAGCAGCTTGGACGGCAGGCGAAACACTGAAGCTTTCTTT. It specifies CASSLDGRRNTEAFF.

This clone was seen just once. The chain uses TRBV29-1 and TRBJ2-7; perhaps TRBD1 as D (5 bases). The CDR3 covers 11 residues. Germline-derived CDR1 and CDR2 are SQVTM and ANQGSEA. The V and J ends lost 7 bases and 2 bases respectively, with 9 bases between them. The CDR3 region has the DNA TGCAGCGCCCGACAGACCTACGAGCAGTACTTC. As protein: CSARQTYEQYF.

J is TRBJ2-3 and V is TRBV6-4; D is undetermined. With 3 bases removed from V and 4 bases from J, the gap between germline ends came to 11 bases. The CDR3 is 14 residues long. Per germline, CDR1 MRHNA and CDR2 SNTAGT. The CDR3 spells CASSDRQEADTQYF. The CDR3 nucleotides read TGTGCCAGCAGTGATCGGCAGGAAGCAGATACGCAGTATTTT.

The rearrangement uses TRBV7-8 and TRBJ2-7, with TRBD1 matching over 8 bases. CDR3 length: 15 amino acids. Per the germline V gene, CDR1 is SGHVS and CDR2 is FQNEAQ. J lost 3 bases, V lost 2 bases, and 6 bases had no gene match. CDR3: CASSLPGTGLYEQYF. The CDR3, as DNA: TGTGCCAGCAGCTTACCCGGGACAGGACTCTACGAGCAGTACTTC.

The rearrangement uses TRBV6-1 and TRBJ1-6, with D possibly matching TRBD1 (6 bases). Trimming took off 3 bases at V and 7 bases at J, with 19 bases between the two ends. The CDR3 is 17 residues long. From germline, CDR1 is MNHNS and CDR2 SASEGT. In DNA, the CDR3 is TGTGCCAGCAGTGATAGAGTTGCGGGGGCGGCCAATTCACCCCTCCACTTT. Its protein is CASSDRVAGAANSPLHF.

The rearrangement uses TRBV13 and TRBJ2-7; 15 bases map to TRBD2. J lost 1 base, V lost 6 bases, and 10 bases had no gene match. This CDR3 is 18 amino acids long. From germline, CDR1 is PRHDT and CDR2 FYEKMQ (reference sequence). In DNA, the CDR3 is TGTGCCAGCAGTAGGGGGACTAGCGGGGGGCTTCCTTCCTACGAGCAGTACTTC. This sequence encodes CASSRGTSGGLPSYEQYF.

In regard to this clone: Germline is not matched at one junction end, which may reflect a read error. The gene calls are TRBV5-1 and TRBJ2-7, with a possible D match to TRBD1 (6 bases). CDR1 is SGHRS, CDR2 YFSETQ, per germline. This CDR3 comprises 14 residues. CDR3 residues: CASSLGQSSYEQYF. CDR3 coding DNA: TGCGCCAGCAGTTTGGGACAAAGCTCCTACGAGCAGTACTTC.

The chain recombines TRBV6-1 with TRBJ1-2, with TRBD1 as a possible D gene (5 bases). This CDR3 has 14 amino acids. Germline V gene sequence: CDR1 MNHNS, CDR2 SASEGT. Trimming took 6 bases from V and 4 from J, leaving 15 bases between them. The CDR3 DNA is TGTGCCAGCAGGTTGGACACCGACATCTATGGCTACACCTTC. Its translation is CASRLDTDIYGYTF.

This chain joins TRBV19 and TRBJ1-1; D is undetermined. CDR3 length: 14 amino acids. Trimming pared 5 bases from V and 1 base from J, leaving 11 bases between. Germline V gene sequence: CDR1 LNHDA, CDR2 SQIVND (reference sequence). The CDR3 DNA is TGTGCCAGTAGTTCCGCCCTATCGAACACTGAAGCTTTCTTT. Translation: CASSSALSNTEAFF.

The V and J genes are TRBV2 and TRBJ2-1, with 11 bases that match TRBD2. CDR1 and CDR2 (germline): SNHLY, FYNNEI. V shed 6 bases and J 7 bases; nucleotides not matched to a gene: 11. The CDR3 length is 16 residues. The CDR3 sequence: CASRETSGANGNEQFF. The DNA for the CDR3 is TGTGCCAGCAGGGAGACTAGCGGGGCAAATGGGAATGAGCAGTTCTTC.

As DNA, the CDR3 is TGTGCCTGGATTAGCGGGGGGGCCTTTACGCAGTATTTT. Protein: CAWISGGAFTQYF. The chain has TRBV30 and TRBJ2-3; 11 positions match TRBD2. Germline values: CDR1 GTSNPN, CDR2 SVGIG (reference sequence). The V and J ends lost 4 bases and 8 bases, in that order; junction bases with no gene match: 5. The CDR3 is 13 amino acids. The full variable domain, in which reference TRBV30 and TRBJ2-3 provide the parts outside the CDR3, is SQTIHQWPATLVQPVGSPLSLECTVEGTSNPNLYWYRQAAGRGLQLLFYSVGIGQISSEVPQNLSASRPQDRQFILSSKKLLLSDSGFYLCAWISGGAFTQYFGPGTRLTVL.

A few counts support this clone. The gene calls are TRBV5-6 and TRBJ2-7; D not certain. Trimming pared 4 bases from V and 4 bases from J, leaving 9 bases between. The CDR3 totals 12 residues. Germline lookup yields CDR1 SGHDT and CDR2 YYEEEE. DNA of the CDR3: TGTGCCAGCAGCCGAACGGAGTACGAGCAGTACTTC. Protein sequence: CASSRTEYEQYF.

This chain links TRBV15 with TRBJ2-1, with 12 positions matching TRBD2. This CDR3 contains 17 residues. Germline lookup yields CDR1 LNHNV and CDR2 YYDKDF (reference sequence). Trimming at V came to 1 base and at J to 7 bases, leaving 8 bases not matched to a gene. CDR3 region: CATSRVGASGGGNEQFF. As DNA, the CDR3 is TGTGCCACCAGCAGAGTAGGTGCTAGCGGGGGGGGGAATGAGCAGTTCTTC.

V and J are TRBV4-2 and TRBJ2-3; D is possibly TRBD2 (5 bases). Trimming removed 1 base at V and 1 base at J, with 18 bases between. CDR3 size: 18 residues. The germline V gene encodes CDR1 LGHNA and CDR2 YNFKEQ. The CDR3: CASSQGPGEFGRTDTQYF. The CDR3 bases are TGTGCCAGCAGCCAAGGGCCCGGGGAGTTCGGGCGCACAGATACGCAGTATTTT.

This clone was seen just once. This sequence joins TRBV7-2 and TRBJ1-3; no clear D gene. This CDR3 comprises 13 residues. Germline V lookup: CDR1 SGHTA, CDR2 FQGNSA. Trimming left V 5 bases short and J 7 bases short, with 12 bases between. The CDR3 region is CASSPPHLNTIYF. The DNA for the CDR3 is TGTGCCAGCAGCCCGCCACACCTCAACACCATATATTTT. Drawing the rest from reference TRBV7-2 and TRBJ1-3, the complete variable domain is GAGVSQSPSNKVTEKGKDVELRCDPISGHTALYWYRQSLGQGLEFLIYFQGNSAPDKSGLPSDRFSAERTGGSVSTLTIQRTQQEDSAVYLCASSPPHLNTIYFGEGSWLTVV.

The rearrangement links TRBV7-3 to TRBJ2-5; possibly TRBD1 for D (6 bases). Germline CDR1 SGHTA, CDR2 FQGTGA. Trimming removed 0 bases from V and 10 bases from J, with 27 bases in between. This CDR3 has 18 amino acids. For the CDR3, the DNA is TGTGCCAGCAGCTTAACGGGGGCCTCGCGGCTTTTGGGCGAGGGCCAGTACTTC. It yields the protein CASSLTGASRLLGEGQYF.

This clone was observed a handful of times. This chain joins TRBV5-1 and TRBJ1-5; 7 nucleotides line up with TRBD1. The CDR3 is 15 amino acids. Germline V CDR1 and CDR2: SGHRS, YFSETQ. Trimming at V came to 5 bases and at J to 0 bases, leaving 5 bases not matched to a gene. The DNA of the CDR3 is TGCGCCAGCAGATGGGACAGTGATAGCAATCAGCCCCAGCATTTT. Encoded protein: CASRWDSDSNQPQHF.

Worth noting for this clone: One junction end does not reproduce the germline sequence, and a read error may be involved. This chain joins TRBV7-7 and TRBJ2-1, with D possibly matching TRBD1 (6 bases). Germline CDR1 reads SSHAT; CDR2 reads FNYEAQ (reference sequence). There are 13 residues in the CDR3. The CDR3 nucleotides read TGTGCTAGCAGCTTAGGATCTCAGGGGGAGCAGTTCTTC. Translating it yields CASSLGSQGEQFF.